This passage covers 19 T cell receptor beta chains from one sample sequenced in a study of molecular identifiers for immune sequencing clone quantification. Each CDR3 protein gets one entry after TCRdb re-called the PCR reads with MiXCR. The repertoire holds 490,000 or so distinct CDR3 sequences, about a quarter seen once, with over 0.6% in the top ten. Sequencing was performed on naive CD8+ T cells from blood, with Jurkat cell RNA spiked in. Indicated subset: FACS-sorted CD8+CD4-CCR7+CD45RA+ naive T cells. The source of these receptors is a human donor in good health. Some libraries in this study had Jurkat cell RNA spiked in.

This clonotype occurred many times. The rearrangement links TRBV25-1 to TRBJ2-7; no clear D gene. This CDR3 spans 12 amino acids. Deletions cut 1 base from V and 5 bases from J, with 6 bases between. CDR1 is MGHDK, CDR2 SYGVNS, per germline. The CDR3 is CASSEFTDEQYF. The DNA of the CDR3 is TGTGCCAGCAGTGAATTTACGGACGAGCAGTACTTC.

This clonotype was found a few times. V and J are TRBV7-6 and TRBJ2-7; perhaps TRBD1 as D (6 bases). The germline gives CDR1 SGHVS, CDR2 FNYEAQ. The CDR3 contains 14 residues. V lost 5 bases and J lost 1, with 12 bases in between. CDR3 nucleotide sequence: TGTGCCAGCAGCCTCCTGGACAGTTCCTACGAGCAGTACTTC. Translated: CASSLLDSSYEQYF.

As concerns this clonotype: This may be a read error: a much more frequent sequence differs by one nucleotide. The chain has TRBV7-2 and TRBJ1-2, with D perhaps matching TRBD1 (5 bases). Germline lookup yields CDR1 SGHTA and CDR2 FQGNSA. The CDR3 is 14 amino acids. The CDR3 loop is CAGSSYRTNYGYTF. The CDR3 DNA reads as TGTGCCGGCAGCTCGTACAGGACTAACTATGGCTACACCTTC.

The rearrangement links TRBV27 to TRBJ2-7; D uncertain. CDR3 length: 17 amino acids. Germline-derived CDR1 and CDR2 are MNHEY and SMNVEV (reference sequence). V lost 5 bases, J lost 7 bases, and 27 bases lay in between. The CDR3 sequence: CASSRGGVLGSLKEQYF. In DNA, the CDR3 is TGTGCCAGCAGTCGAGGTGGGGTGTTGGGATCTCTCAAAGAGCAGTACTTC.

This clonotype was counted only a few times. This chain uses TRBV12-3 or TRBV12-4 with TRBJ1-5; weak D call: TRBD1 (5 bases). CDR3 length equals 15 residues. Trimming shortened V by 4 bases and J by 2 bases, and 12 bases separated the two germline ends. The CDR3, as DNA: TGTGCCAGCAGTTATCAGGGATATCGCAATCAGCCCCAGCATTTT. It codes for CASSYQGYRNQPQHF.

The V and J genes are TRBV7-9 and TRBJ2-5; D may be TRBD2 (7 bases). Per the germline V gene, CDR1 is SEHNR and CDR2 is FQNEAQ (reference sequence). V was cut by 5 bases and J by 2 bases, with 15 bases left in between. This CDR3 contains 15 residues. This CDR3 reads CASSPFGGTQETQYF. The CDR3 DNA follows: TGTGCCAGCAGCCCGTTCGGGGGGACACAAGAGACCCAGTACTTC.

The sample holds many counts of this clonotype. The chain joins TRBV4-2 to TRBJ2-7; no clear D. CDR1 is LGHNA, CDR2 YNFKEQ, per germline. V was cut by 3 bases and J by 3 bases, with 12 bases left in between. The CDR3 runs 14 residues. The CDR3 DNA is TGTGCCAGCAGCCAGGATGGACCAGGCTACGAGCAGTACTTC. Amino acid sequence: CASSQDGPGYEQYF.

The V gene is TRBV4-3, the J gene TRBJ2-1, with unresolved D. Germline CDR1 is LGHNA and CDR2 is YSLEER. Trimming pared 0 bases from V and 4 bases from J, leaving 7 bases between. This CDR3 is 14 amino acids long. CDR3: CASSQEDDYNEQFF. CDR3 DNA sequence: TGCGCCAGCAGCCAAGAGGACGATTACAATGAGCAGTTCTTC.

Points on this clonotype: This sequence may be a read error, since a much larger clone differs from it by one base. This chain uses TRBV7-9 with TRBJ1-5; no clear D gene. Germline V gene sequence: CDR1 SEHNR, CDR2 FQNEAQ (reference sequence). The CDR3 covers 14 residues. The CDR3 coding sequence is TGTGCCAGCAGCTCTAGCGTCACGGTTCAGCCCCCGCATTTT. It codes for CASSSSVTVQPPHF.

The rearrangement joins TRBV27 to TRBJ2-7; D remains ambiguous. Trimming took off 5 bases at V and 5 bases at J, with 25 bases between the two ends. This CDR3 comprises 17 residues. Per germline, CDR1 MNHEY and CDR2 SMNVEV (reference sequence). The CDR3 DNA sequence: TGTGCCAGCAGTCGAATCACCCCCCAAGGCCCGTTGAACGAGCAGTACTTC. Translation gives CASSRITPQGPLNEQYF.

This clonotype was observed a few times. The gene calls are TRBV12-3 or TRBV12-4 and TRBJ1-1; 7 nucleotides align to TRBD1. V dropped 5 bases and J dropped 1; count of bases not matched to a gene: 10. This CDR3 comprises 16 residues. The CDR3 sequence is CASSPQVGTENTEAFF. In nucleotides, the CDR3 is TGTGCCAGCAGTCCCCAGGTCGGGACAGAGAACACTGAAGCTTTCTTT.

With respect to this clonotype: It may be a read error: a sequence one base away is much more abundant. The chain employs TRBV5-6 and TRBJ2-3; a weak D match, TRBD1 (6 bases). V gave up 2 bases and J gave up 4 bases, with 11 bases separating them. The CDR3 extends over 14 amino acids. Germline CDR1 and CDR2: SGHDT and YYEEEE. CDR3 bases: TGTGCCAGCAGCTTTGCTAGACAGGCAGATACGCAGTATTTT. Its protein is CASSFARQADTQYF.

Many counts were recorded for this clonotype. J is TRBJ2-5 and V is TRBV12-3 or TRBV12-4, with TRBD1 matching 11 bases. The CDR3 has 15 residues. V dropped 5 bases and J dropped 2; count of bases not matched to a gene: 4. CDR3 bases: TGTGCCAGCAGTCCGGACAGGGGGCCTCAAGAGACCCAGTACTTC. Translation gives CASSPDRGPQETQYF.

In its sample, this clonotype was seen many times. The rearrangement links TRBV5-1 to TRBJ2-3; 9 nucleotides match TRBD1. The J segment lost 2 bases and the V segment lost 4 bases, leaving 8 bases of the junction unmatched. Per germline, CDR1 SGHRS and CDR2 YFSETQ. This CDR3 contains 16 residues. Here the CDR3 DNA reads TGCGCCAGCAGCGGAGGACAGGGGTTGCTCACAGATACGCAGTATTTT. Translation gives CASSGGQGLLTDTQYF.

The chain joins TRBV2 to TRBJ1-3, with D hard to call. Trimming stripped 6 bases from V and 0 bases from J, with 21 bases between. This CDR3 has 18 amino acids. Germline values: CDR1 SNHLY, CDR2 FYNNEI. The CDR3 spells CASSAWRPNGGSGNTIYF. In DNA, the CDR3 is TGTGCCAGCAGCGCATGGAGACCGAACGGAGGCTCTGGAAACACCATATATTTT. The full variable domain, its missing parts supplied by reference TRBV2 and TRBJ1-3, is EPEVTQTPSHQVTQMGQEVILRCVPISNHLYFYWYRQILGQKVEFLVSFYNNEISEKSEIFDDQFSVERPDGSNFTLKIRSTKLEDSAMYFCASSAWRPNGGSGNTIYFGEGSWLTVV.

CDR3 sequence: CASSLDPSGGSDTGELFF. The CDR3 DNA is TGTGCCAGCAGTTTAGACCCTAGCGGGGGGTCGGACACCGGGGAGCTGTTTTTT. V usage is TRBV12-3 or TRBV12-4 and J usage is TRBJ2-2; 11 bases agree with TRBD2. The CDR3 spans 18 residues. V shed 1 base and J 3 bases; nucleotides not matched to a gene: 7.

This clonotype occurred many times. CDR3: CASMTDGLNTEAFF. In nucleotides, the CDR3 is TGTGCCAGCATGACAGACGGCCTAAACACTGAAGCTTTCTTT. This sequence joins TRBV6-2 or TRBV6-3 and TRBJ1-1, with D perhaps TRBD1 (5 bases). Per the germline V gene, CDR1 is MNHEY and CDR2 is SVGEGT. The CDR3 consists of 14 residues. Trimming took 7 bases from V and 2 from J, leaving 14 bases between them.

There are a few counts of this clonotype. This clone may be a read error of a much larger clone one base away. This sequence joins TRBV6-5 and TRBJ1-4; weak D call: TRBD1 (6 bases). The V gene lost 4 bases and the J gene lost 3 bases, with 21 bases spanning the gap. The CDR3 has 18 amino acids. The germline CDR1 and CDR2 sequences are MNHEY and SVGAGI. The CDR3 bases are TGTGCCAGCAGTTGCTACCCTCTAACAGGGATGGCTAATGAAAAACTGTTTTTT. The encoded protein is CASSCYPLTGMANEKLFF.

V usage is TRBV6-1 and J usage is TRBJ1-4; maybe TRBD1 (6 bases). This CDR3 region has 14 residues. The V gene's germline CDR1 is MNHNS and CDR2 SASEGT. V lost 3 bases, J lost 8 bases, and 13 bases lay in between. The CDR3 DNA sequence: TGTGCCAGCAGTGACAGGGGAGGGGAGGAAAAACTGTTTTTT. This translates into CASSDRGGEEKLFF.